The 25 T cell receptor beta chains in this list originate from one sample, sequenced in a study of CD8+CD57+ T cells in acquired aplastic anemia. Genomic DNA, serving as template, underwent TCR beta VDJ and CDR3 profiling. TCRdb passed the reads through MiXCR, listing each CDR3 protein once. The sample gives around 430,000 distinct CDR3 sequences, around 30% of which show up once; roughly 0.8% is in the top ten. CD8+CD57+ cell expansion, shown by flow cytometry, had occurred in the patients selected for sequencing. What was sequenced was sorted CD4+, CD8+, or CD8+CD57+ T cells (not recorded which) from PBMCs. The receptors stem from a human donor with aplastic anemia.

This clonotype has more than one count but fewer than ten. The genes are TRBV7-2 and TRBJ1-2, with 11 nucleotides matching TRBD1. The CDR3 loop spans 19 amino acids. Germline CDR1 is SGHTA and CDR2 is FQGNSA. Trimming cost V 5 bases and J 3 bases; bases outside gene matches: 17. The CDR3 nucleotides read TGTGCCAGCAGCCCTAAAGCGGGACAGGGGGTGAATTTCGACTATGGCTACACCTTC. Its protein is CASSPKAGQGVNFDYGYTF. Full variable domain (outside the CDR3, taken from reference TRBV7-2 and TRBJ1-2): GAGVSQSPSNKVTEKGKDVELRCDPISGHTALYWYRQSLGQGLEFLIYFQGNSAPDKSGLPSDRFSAERTGGSVSTLTIQRTQQEDSAVYLCASSPKAGQGVNFDYGYTFGSGTRLTVV.

This clonotype was counted ten times or more. The V gene is TRBV11-1, the J gene TRBJ1-2; 11 positions match TRBD1. The CDR3 runs to 14 residues. Germline V gene sequence: CDR1 SGHAT, CDR2 FQDESV (reference sequence). The junction had 3 bases not matched to a gene; V was cut back by 5 bases and J by 4 bases. The CDR3 DNA reads as TGTGCCAGCAGCGGACAGGGGGCCGGCTATGGCTACACCTTC. Translated: CASSGQGAGYGYTF.

This clonotype appeared many times. This chain links TRBV24-1 with TRBJ2-2, with a tentative D call TRBD1 (5 bases). This CDR3 is built from 17 residues. Germline CDR1 KGHDR, CDR2 SFDVKD. With 0 bases removed from V and 3 bases from J, the gap between germline ends came to 13 bases. Here the CDR3 reads CATSDLQAGWDTGELFF. In DNA form, the CDR3 reads TGTGCCACCAGTGATTTGCAAGCAGGGTGGGACACCGGGGAGCTGTTTTTT.

This clonotype appeared many times. This chain links TRBV19 with TRBJ1-5, with D possibly TRBD1 on 5 matching bases. V was cut by 6 bases and J by 5 bases, with 17 bases left in between. The CDR3 totals 15 residues. CDR1 and CDR2 from the germline V gene are LNHDA and SQIVND (reference sequence). Here the CDR3 reads CASRARRDPYQPQHF. The CDR3 DNA follows: TGTGCCAGTAGGGCCAGGAGGGACCCATATCAGCCCCAGCATTTT.

In this sample, this clonotype turned up a few times. The V gene is TRBV4-2, the J gene TRBJ2-7; 7 positions match TRBD1. The CDR3 is 14 residues long. V was pared by 4 bases and J by 3 bases, with 6 bases of the junction left unmatched. Germline assignment: CDR1 LGHNA and CDR2 YNFKEQ. CDR3 protein: CASSPEYRGYEQYF. The DNA of the CDR3 is TGTGCCAGCAGCCCAGAGTACAGGGGCTACGAGCAGTACTTC.

This CDR3 reads CSASKLRTSSYEQYF. In nucleotides, the CDR3 is TGCAGTGCTAGTAAATTGCGGACTTCCTCCTACGAGCAGTACTTC. V is TRBV20-1 and J is TRBJ2-7; TRBD2 might be the D (5 bases). This CDR3 spans 15 amino acids. Per germline, CDR1 DFQATT and CDR2 SNEGSKA (reference sequence). V shed 3 bases and J shed 0 bases, with 15 bases lying between them.

This clonotype was recorded many times. The rearrangement uses TRBV15 and TRBJ1-3; 7 positions match TRBD1. The germline CDR1 and CDR2 sequences are LNHNV and YYDKDF (reference sequence). Germline trimming cut 7 bases from V and 4 bases from J; bases unmatched to any gene: 7. The CDR3 is made up of 14 amino acids. DNA for the CDR3: TGTGCCACCACTACCAGGGGGACGGGAAACACCATATATTTT. Residues: CATTTRGTGNTIYF.

This clonotype has a count of ten or more. The CDR3 region is CSATGTSGIAYEQYF. CDR3 nucleotides: TGCAGTGCAACAGGGACTAGCGGAATAGCCTACGAGCAGTACTTC. The V and J genes are TRBV20-1 and TRBJ2-7; 11 positions match TRBD2. Germline V CDR1 and CDR2: DFQATT, SNEGSKA (reference sequence). The CDR3 covers 15 residues. The V segment lost 6 bases and the J segment 2 bases; nucleotides outside the gene matches: 9.

The rearrangement links TRBV5-8 to TRBJ1-1, with 7 bases that match TRBD1. CDR1 and CDR2 from the germline V gene are SGHTS and YDEGEE. V lost 7 bases and J lost 4; bases outside the gene matches: 13. This CDR3 region has 15 residues. The CDR3 DNA is TGTGCCAGCGAAAATAGACAGGGATTAGGCACTGAAGCTTTCTTT. This translates into CASENRQGLGTEAFF. The full variable domain, rest sourced from reference TRBV5-8 and TRBJ1-1, is EAGVTQSPTHLIKTRGQQATLRCSPISGHTSVYWYQQALGLGLQFLLWYDEGEERNRGNFPPRFSGRQFPNYSSELNVNALELEDSALYLCASENRQGLGTEAFFGQGTRLTVV.

This clonotype was detected ten times or more. The chain combines TRBV2 with TRBJ1-2, with D possibly TRBD1 on 5 matching bases. CDR3 size: 13 residues. The V gene lost 10 bases and the J gene lost 2 bases, with 14 bases spanning the gap. CDR1 and CDR2 from the germline V gene are SNHLY and FYNNEI. CDR3 region: CANFQGGNYGYTF. The CDR3, as DNA: TGTGCCAATTTCCAGGGAGGGAACTATGGCTACACCTTC.

This clonotype appeared a few times. At one end the junction does not follow the germline gene, possibly because of a read error. The chain couples TRBV10-3 to TRBJ2-7; the D gene could be TRBD1 or TRBD2 (5 bases each). CDR1 and CDR2 from the germline V gene are ENHRY and SYGVKD. The CDR3 has 15 amino acids. CDR3 coding DNA: TGTGCCAGCAGTCCCCATAGGGACCACGGCTACGAGCAGTACTTC. As protein: CASSPHRDHGYEQYF.

The chain uses TRBV29-1 and TRBJ2-1; D not resolved. Germline V lookup: CDR1 SQVTM, CDR2 ANQGSEA. The CDR3 runs 13 residues. CDR3 protein: CSDFRQRFNEQFF. The CDR3 bases are TGCAGTGATTTCAGACAACGTTTCAATGAGCAGTTCTTC.

This clonotype was picked up a small number of times. This chain uses TRBV5-1 with TRBJ2-7; 7 positions match TRBD2. V was pared by 1 base and J by 2 bases, with 6 bases of the junction left unmatched. This CDR3 spans 15 amino acids. Germline-derived CDR1 and CDR2 are SGHRS and YFSETQ. In DNA, the CDR3 is TGCGCCAGCAGCTTGACCGGGGGGACGACCTACGAGCAGTACTTC. Translated: CASSLTGGTTYEQYF.

This clonotype appeared a few times. The V gene is TRBV2, the J gene TRBJ2-1; D possibly matches TRBD1 or TRBD2 (5 bases each). The CDR3 is made up of 15 amino acids. V was shortened by 6 bases and J by 6 bases, with 18 bases between the two germline ends. CDR1 is SNHLY, CDR2 FYNNEI, per germline. For the CDR3, the DNA is TGTGCCAGCAGCGCTGCCGGGACGGCGTTCAATGAGCAGTTCTTC. Amino acids: CASSAAGTAFNEQFF.

Many counts were recorded for this clonotype. The genes are TRBV12-3 or TRBV12-4 and TRBJ2-7; 9 bases line up with TRBD2. V lost 5 bases and J lost 3; bases outside the gene matches: 5. This CDR3 is built from 14 residues. CDR3 sequence: CASSIGTSFYEQYF. CDR3 coding DNA: TGTGCCAGCAGTATCGGGACTAGCTTCTACGAGCAGTACTTC.

This clonotype appeared a few times. The gene calls are TRBV7-6 and TRBJ2-7; D gene uncertain. The V end lost 5 bases, the J end lost 1 base, and 24 bases lay between the germline ends. This CDR3 spans 18 amino acids. The germline V gene encodes CDR1 SGHVS and CDR2 FNYEAQ. The CDR3 protein is CASSRSFFGSQESYEQYF. DNA of the CDR3: TGTGCCAGCAGCCGTAGTTTTTTTGGTTCGCAGGAATCCTACGAGCAGTACTTC.

V gene TRBV29-1 combines with J gene TRBJ1-1, with D possibly matching TRBD1 (6 bases). Germline assignment: CDR1 SQVTM and CDR2 ANQGSEA. The V gene lost 3 bases and the J gene lost 1 base, with 15 bases spanning the gap. The CDR3 totals 15 residues. The CDR3 DNA follows: TGCAGCGTTGACTCCCCAGGGGATTGGAACACTGAAGCTTTCTTT. Translating gives CSVDSPGDWNTEAFF.

V usage is TRBV19 and J usage is TRBJ1-4, with a weak D call TRBD1 (6 bases). CDR1 is LNHDA and CDR2 is SQIVND in the germline V gene (reference sequence). V was cut by 10 bases and J by 4 bases, with 22 bases left in between. The CDR3 is 16 amino acids. CDR3 nucleotide sequence: TGTGCCACCACAAACCCCCACAGGGTCGGTAATGAAAAACTGTTTTTT. Translation: CATTNPHRVGNEKLFF.

There are many counts of this clonotype. This chain connects TRBV2 to TRBJ1-5, with 7 positions matching TRBD1. The junction had 5 bases not matched to a gene; V was cut back by 0 bases and J by 3 bases. CDR3 length equals 16 residues. CDR1 and CDR2 (germline): SNHLY, FYNNEI. The CDR3 bases are TGTGCCAGCAGTGAAGCCACGGGACAGAACAATCAGCCCCAGCATTTT. This encodes CASSEATGQNNQPQHF.

This clonotype was counted ten times or more. The chain couples TRBV7-9 to TRBJ2-7, with D possibly being TRBD1 or TRBD2 (5 bases each). The germline V and J ends were trimmed by 1 base and 0 bases, with 10 bases remaining between them. The germline gives CDR1 SEHNR, CDR2 FQNEAQ (reference sequence). This CDR3 comprises 15 residues. In nucleotides, the CDR3 is TGTGCCAGCAGCTTAGACCAGGGAGACTCCTACGAGCAGTACTTC. Translating it yields CASSLDQGDSYEQYF.

The gene calls are TRBV2 and TRBJ1-2; 8 nucleotides agree with TRBD1. Unmatched junction bases numbered 9, after V lost 5 bases and J lost 7 bases. From germline, CDR1 is SNHLY and CDR2 FYNNEI. The CDR3 spans 14 residues. DNA for the CDR3: TGTGCCAGCAGTCAAACAGGGGGAGTCTGTGGCTACACCTTC. It codes for CASSQTGGVCGYTF.

CDR3 DNA sequence: TGCAGTGCTAGAGACCCGGGACCCATAGAGACCCAGTACTTC. This encodes CSARDPGPIETQYF. This rearrangement joins TRBV20-1 to TRBJ2-5; D could derive from TRBD1 or TRBD2 (5 bases each). This CDR3 region has 14 residues. CDR1 and CDR2 from the germline V gene are DFQATT and SNEGSKA (reference sequence). V shed 0 bases and J shed 4 bases, with 12 bases lying between them.

This clonotype was seen many times. This chain uses TRBV9 with TRBJ2-5; D gene uncertain. The CDR3 has 12 amino acids. The germline gives CDR1 SGDLS, CDR2 YYNGEE. V lost 3 bases, J lost 8 bases, and 11 bases lay in between. The CDR3 spells CASSGAERTQYF. The CDR3 DNA reads TGTGCCAGCAGCGGAGCCGAGCGAACCCAGTACTTC.

In its sample, this clonotype was seen a few times. V and J are TRBV3-1 and TRBJ1-2; 8 nucleotides align to TRBD1. There are 13 residues in the CDR3. Per germline, CDR1 LGHDT and CDR2 YNNKEL (reference sequence). V trimming: 5 bases; J trimming: 8 bases; junction bases outside the gene matches: 7. The CDR3 here is CASSDRGSWGYTF. In DNA form, the CDR3 reads TGTGCCAGCAGCGACAGGGGATCGTGGGGCTACACCTTC. Together with reference TRBV3-1 and TRBJ1-2, the CDR3 gives the full variable domain: DTAVSQTPKYLVTQMGNDKSIKCEQNLGHDTMYWYKQDSKKFLKIMFSYNNKELIINETVPNRFSPKSPDKAHLNLHINSLELGDSAVYFCASSDRGSWGYTFGSGTRLTVV.

As regards this clonotype: The junction does not match germline at one end; this may be a read error. The genes are TRBV20-1 and TRBJ2-2; 8 bases are a match to TRBD2. The CDR3 is 18 residues long. Germline lookup yields CDR1 DFQATT and CDR2 SNEGSKA (reference sequence). The CDR3 loop is CSARDFGGGRSNTGEPFF. The CDR3 DNA is TGCAGTGCTAGAGATTTCGGGGGGGGACGATCGAACACCGGGGAGCCGTTTTTT.